The present T cell receptor beta chain was sequenced within a study of OX40 agonist ivuxolimab in advanced cancers. The overall study: An agonistic human IgG2 monoclonal antibody against OX40 (CD134) was given.

The assay was immunoSEQ multiplex PCR, and TCRdb's table has in-frame clones only and misses some. The sample holds 85,000 to 100,000 clones, over 75% seen once. Material: CD4+ or CD8+ T cells sorted from blood, obtained in a trial of the OX40 agonist ivuxolimab. The receptor was derived from an adult with an advanced solid tumor such as melanoma, head and neck, liver or kidney cancer.

The CDR3 sequence: CASSLSQENQPQHF. CDR3 bases: TGTGCCAGCAGCTTATCTCAGGAGAATCAGCCCCAGCATTTT. The chain uses TRBV5-4 and TRBJ1-5; unclear D gene. The CDR3 has 14 residues. The V end lost 2 bases, the J end lost 4 bases, and 10 bases lay between the germline ends. Looked up from germline, CDR1 is SGHNT and CDR2 is YYREEE (reference sequence).